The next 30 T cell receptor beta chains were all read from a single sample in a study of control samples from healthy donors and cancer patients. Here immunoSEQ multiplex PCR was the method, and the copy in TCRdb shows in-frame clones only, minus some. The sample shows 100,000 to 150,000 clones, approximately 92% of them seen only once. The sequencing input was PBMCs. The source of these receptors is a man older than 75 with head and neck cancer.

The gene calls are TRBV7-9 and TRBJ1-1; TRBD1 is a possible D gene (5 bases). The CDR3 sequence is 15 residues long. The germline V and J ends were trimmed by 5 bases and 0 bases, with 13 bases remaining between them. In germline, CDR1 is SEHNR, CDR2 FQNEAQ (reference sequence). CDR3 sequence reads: CASSPPLTVNTEAFF. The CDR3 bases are TGTGCCAGCAGCCCCCCCCTGACAGTGAACACTGAAGCTTTCTTT.

The CDR3 DNA is TGTGCCAGCAGCGAAAAGTGGGGGGGCAGGGGTGAAGCTTTCTTT. Protein product: CASSEKWGGRGEAFF. This chain joins TRBV27 and TRBJ1-1, with TRBD1 as a possible D gene (6 bases). V lost 6 bases and J lost 7, with 21 bases in between. The germline V gene encodes CDR1 MNHEY and CDR2 SMNVEV (reference sequence). This CDR3 region has 15 residues.

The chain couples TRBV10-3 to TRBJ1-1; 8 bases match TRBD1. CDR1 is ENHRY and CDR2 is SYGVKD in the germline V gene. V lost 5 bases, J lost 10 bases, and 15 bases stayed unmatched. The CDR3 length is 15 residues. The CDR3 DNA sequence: TGTGCCATCAGTAGCCCACAGGGGGTCACAGGTGGAGCTTTCTTT. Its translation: CAISSPQGVTGGAFF.

This chain's CDR3 is CASSLGQGQDGYTF. The CDR3 bases are TGTGCCAGCAGCTTAGGACAGGGCCAGGATGGCTACACCTTC. The rearrangement joins TRBV7-9 to TRBJ1-2, with 7 bases that match TRBD1. This CDR3 has 14 amino acids. The V gene's germline CDR1 is SEHNR and CDR2 FQNEAQ (reference sequence). V trimming: 1 base; J trimming: 6 bases; junction bases outside the gene matches: 5.

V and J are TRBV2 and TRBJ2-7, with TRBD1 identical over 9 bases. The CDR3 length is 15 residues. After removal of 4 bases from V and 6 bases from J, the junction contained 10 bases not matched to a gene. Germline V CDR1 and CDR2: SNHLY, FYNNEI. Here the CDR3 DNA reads TGTGCCAGCAGTGGGGCCCCCGGGACAGGGAGCGAGCAGTACTTC. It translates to CASSGAPGTGSEQYF.

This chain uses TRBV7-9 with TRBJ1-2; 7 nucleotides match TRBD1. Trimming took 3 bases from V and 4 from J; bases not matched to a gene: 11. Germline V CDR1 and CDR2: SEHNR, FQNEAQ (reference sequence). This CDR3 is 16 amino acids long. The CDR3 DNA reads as TGTGCCAGCAGCTTCGCGGGACAGCTGACGATCTATGGCTACACCTTC. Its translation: CASSFAGQLTIYGYTF.

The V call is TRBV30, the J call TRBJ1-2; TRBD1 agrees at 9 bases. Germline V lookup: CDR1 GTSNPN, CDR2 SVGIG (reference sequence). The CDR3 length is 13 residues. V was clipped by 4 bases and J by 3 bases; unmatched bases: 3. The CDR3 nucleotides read TGTGCCTGGAACAGGGGGCCCGACTATGGCTACACCTTC. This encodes CAWNRGPDYGYTF.

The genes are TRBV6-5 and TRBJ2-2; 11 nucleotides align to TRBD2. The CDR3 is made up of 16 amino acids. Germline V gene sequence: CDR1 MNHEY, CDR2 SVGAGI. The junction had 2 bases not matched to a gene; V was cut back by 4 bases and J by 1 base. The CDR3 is CASSWGLAVNTGELFF. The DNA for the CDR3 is TGTGCCAGCAGTTGGGGACTAGCGGTGAACACCGGGGAGCTGTTTTTT.

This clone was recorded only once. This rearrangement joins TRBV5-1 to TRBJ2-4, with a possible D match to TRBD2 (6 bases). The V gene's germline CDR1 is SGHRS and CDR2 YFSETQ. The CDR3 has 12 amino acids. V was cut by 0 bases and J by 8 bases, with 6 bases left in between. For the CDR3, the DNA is TGCGCCAGCAGCTTGGCGGGGGACATTCAGTACTTC. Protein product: CASSLAGDIQYF.

CDR3 DNA: TGCGCCAGCAATCGGGGCGATAACACTGAAGCTTTCTTT. Encoded protein: CASNRGDNTEAFF. The V gene is TRBV10-2, the J gene TRBJ1-1, with D maybe TRBD1 (5 bases). The CDR3 contains 13 residues. V was cut by 7 bases and J by 2 bases, with 11 bases left in between. Per the germline V gene, CDR1 is WSHSY and CDR2 is SAAADI.

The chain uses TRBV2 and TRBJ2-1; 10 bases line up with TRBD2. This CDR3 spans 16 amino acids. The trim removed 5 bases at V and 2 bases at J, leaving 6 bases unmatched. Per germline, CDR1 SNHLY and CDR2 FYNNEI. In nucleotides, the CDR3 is TGTGCCAGCAGTAAGTGGGGGACTAGCGCCTACAATGAGCAGTTCTTC. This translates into CASSKWGTSAYNEQFF.

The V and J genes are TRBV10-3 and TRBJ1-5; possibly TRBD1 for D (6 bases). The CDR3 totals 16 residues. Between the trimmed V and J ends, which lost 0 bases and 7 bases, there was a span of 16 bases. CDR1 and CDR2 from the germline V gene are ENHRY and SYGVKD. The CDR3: CAISESIGTTDQPQHF. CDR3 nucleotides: TGTGCCATCAGTGAGTCGATAGGGACAACGGACCAGCCCCAGCATTTT.

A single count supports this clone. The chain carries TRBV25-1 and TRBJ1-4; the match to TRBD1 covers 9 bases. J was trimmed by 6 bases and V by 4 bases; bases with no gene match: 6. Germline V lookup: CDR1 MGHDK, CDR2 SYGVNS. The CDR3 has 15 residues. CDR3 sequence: CASSVEQGAYEKLFF. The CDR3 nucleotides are TGTGCCAGCAGTGTAGAACAGGGGGCCTATGAAAAACTGTTTTTT.

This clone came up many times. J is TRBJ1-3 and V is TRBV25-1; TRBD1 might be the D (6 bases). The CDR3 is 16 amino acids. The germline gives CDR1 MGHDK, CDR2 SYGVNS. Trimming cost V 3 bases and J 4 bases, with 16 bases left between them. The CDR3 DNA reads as TGTGCCAGCAGTGAGCCTACAGGGACGTCCGGAAACACCATATATTTT. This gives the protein CASSEPTGTSGNTIYF.

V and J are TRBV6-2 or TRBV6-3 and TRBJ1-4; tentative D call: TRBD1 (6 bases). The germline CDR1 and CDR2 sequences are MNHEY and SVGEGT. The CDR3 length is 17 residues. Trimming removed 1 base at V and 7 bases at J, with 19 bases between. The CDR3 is CASSYLAPRGRGEKLFF. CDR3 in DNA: TGTGCCAGCAGTTACTTGGCCCCTCGGGGGCGCGGTGAAAAACTGTTTTTT.

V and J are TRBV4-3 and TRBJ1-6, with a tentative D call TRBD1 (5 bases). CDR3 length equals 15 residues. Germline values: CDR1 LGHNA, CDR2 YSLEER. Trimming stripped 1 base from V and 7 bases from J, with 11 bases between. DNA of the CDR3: TGCGCCAGCAGCCAAGTGGGTTCAGGGAATTCACCCCTCCACTTT. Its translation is CASSQVGSGNSPLHF.

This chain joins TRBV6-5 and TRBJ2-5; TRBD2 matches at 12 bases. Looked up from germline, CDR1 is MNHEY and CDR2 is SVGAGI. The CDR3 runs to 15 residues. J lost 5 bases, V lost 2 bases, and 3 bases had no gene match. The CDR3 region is CASSYETSGGETQYF. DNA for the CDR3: TGTGCCAGCAGTTACGAGACTAGCGGGGGTGAGACCCAGTACTTC.

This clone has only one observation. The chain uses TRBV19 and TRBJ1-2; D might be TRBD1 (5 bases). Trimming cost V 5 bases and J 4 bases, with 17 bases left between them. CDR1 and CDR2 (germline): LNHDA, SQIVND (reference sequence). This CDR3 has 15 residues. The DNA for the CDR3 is TGTGCCAGTAGTTCGCCAAAAAGTGGGGCCTATGGCTACACCTTC. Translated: CASSSPKSGAYGYTF. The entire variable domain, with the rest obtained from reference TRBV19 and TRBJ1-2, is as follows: DGGITQSPKYLFRKEGQNVTLSCEQNLNHDAMYWYRQDPGQGLRLIYYSQIVNDFQKGDIAEGYSVSREKKESFPLTVTSAQKNPTAFYLCASSSPKSGAYGYTFGSGTRLTVV.

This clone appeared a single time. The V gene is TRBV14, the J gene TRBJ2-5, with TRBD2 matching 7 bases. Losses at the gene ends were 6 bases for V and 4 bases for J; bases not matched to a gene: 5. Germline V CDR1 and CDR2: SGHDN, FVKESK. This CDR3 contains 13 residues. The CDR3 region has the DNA TGTGCCAGCAGTCCTATAGCGGGAGAGACCCAGTACTTC. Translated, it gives CASSPIAGETQYF.

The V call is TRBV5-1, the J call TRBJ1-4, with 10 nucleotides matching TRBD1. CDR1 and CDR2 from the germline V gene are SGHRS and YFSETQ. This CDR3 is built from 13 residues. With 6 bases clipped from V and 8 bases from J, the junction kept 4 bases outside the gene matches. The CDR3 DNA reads TGCGCCAGCAAGACAGGGGGCAGAGAAAAACTGTTTTTT. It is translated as CASKTGGREKLFF.

DNA of the CDR3: TGTGCCAGCAGTGATCAGGGGGATACCTACGAGCAGTACTTC. Its protein is CASSDQGDTYEQYF. The chain carries TRBV2 and TRBJ2-7; 7 nucleotides line up with TRBD1. Germline lookup yields CDR1 SNHLY and CDR2 FYNNEI. The CDR3 covers 14 residues. J was trimmed by 2 bases and V by 3 bases; bases with no gene match: 4.

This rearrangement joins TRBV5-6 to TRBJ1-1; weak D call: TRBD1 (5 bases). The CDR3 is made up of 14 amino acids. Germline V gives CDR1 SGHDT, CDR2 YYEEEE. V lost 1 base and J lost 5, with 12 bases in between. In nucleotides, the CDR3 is TGTGCCAGCAGCTTGACGGGGCGGAGGACTGAAGCTTTCTTT. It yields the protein CASSLTGRRTEAFF.

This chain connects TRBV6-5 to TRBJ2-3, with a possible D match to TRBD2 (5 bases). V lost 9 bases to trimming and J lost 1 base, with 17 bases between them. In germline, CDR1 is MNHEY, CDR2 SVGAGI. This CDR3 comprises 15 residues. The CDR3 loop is CASTGTGIGTDTQYF. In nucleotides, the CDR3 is TGTGCCAGTACGGGAACCGGGATTGGCACAGATACGCAGTATTTT.

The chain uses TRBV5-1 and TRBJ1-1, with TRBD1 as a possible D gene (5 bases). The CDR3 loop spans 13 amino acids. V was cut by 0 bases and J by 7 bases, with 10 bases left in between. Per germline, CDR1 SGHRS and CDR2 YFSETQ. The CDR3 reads CASSLEGRGEAFF. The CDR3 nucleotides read TGCGCCAGCAGCTTGGAGGGGCGGGGTGAAGCTTTCTTT.

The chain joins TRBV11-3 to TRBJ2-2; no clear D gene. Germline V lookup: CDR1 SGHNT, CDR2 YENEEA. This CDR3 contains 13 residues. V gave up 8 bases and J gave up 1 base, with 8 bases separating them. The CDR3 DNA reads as TGTGCCAGCGGATCAGAGAACACCGGGGAGCTGTTTTTT. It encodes CASGSENTGELFF.

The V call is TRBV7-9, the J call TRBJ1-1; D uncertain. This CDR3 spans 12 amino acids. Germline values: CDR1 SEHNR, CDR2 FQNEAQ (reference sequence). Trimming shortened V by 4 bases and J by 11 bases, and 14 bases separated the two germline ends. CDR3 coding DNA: TGTGCCAGCAGCTCTCAGACAAGGTGGGCTTTCTTT. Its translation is CASSSQTRWAFF.

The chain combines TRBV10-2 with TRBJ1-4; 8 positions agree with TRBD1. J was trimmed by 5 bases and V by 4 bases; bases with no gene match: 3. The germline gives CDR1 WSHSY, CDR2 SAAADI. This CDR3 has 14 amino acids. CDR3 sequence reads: CASSGRQGNEKLFF. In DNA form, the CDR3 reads TGCGCCAGCAGTGGACGACAGGGGAATGAAAAACTGTTTTTT.

This CDR3 reads CASSLSRQGYTEAFF. The CDR3, as DNA: TGTGCCAGCAGTTTATCCCGACAGGGGTACACTGAAGCTTTCTTT. The chain couples TRBV27 to TRBJ1-1; 8 bases align to TRBD1. V lost 0 bases and J lost 3; bases outside the gene matches: 3. This CDR3 spans 15 amino acids. CDR1 and CDR2 from the germline V gene are MNHEY and SMNVEV (reference sequence).

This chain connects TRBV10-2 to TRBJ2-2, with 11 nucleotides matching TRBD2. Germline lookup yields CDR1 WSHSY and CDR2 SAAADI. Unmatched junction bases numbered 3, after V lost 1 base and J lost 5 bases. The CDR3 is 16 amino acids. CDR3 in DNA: TGCGCCAGCAGTGAGTACGCTAGCGGGAGGACCGGGGAGCTGTTTTTT. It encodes CASSEYASGRTGELFF.

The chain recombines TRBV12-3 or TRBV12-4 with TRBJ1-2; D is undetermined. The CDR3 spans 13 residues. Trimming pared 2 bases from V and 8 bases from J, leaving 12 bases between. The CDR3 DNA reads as TGTGCCAGCAGTTTAAGAGGGAGTGTAGGCTACACCTTC. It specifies CASSLRGSVGYTF.